The rows below give T cell receptor beta chains drawn from one sample of a study of cytomegalovirus exposure and HLA in healthy donors. TCRdb's table, derived via immunoSEQ multiplex PCR, lists solely in-frame clones and lacks some. Seen here are approximately 190,000 clones, around 83% observed once, and the top ten hold under 2%. The specimen sequenced was PBMCs. The receptors shown here come from a man aged 35-49 years in good health and CMV-seropositive. The CDR3 runs from the conserved cysteine through the conserved F or W. The D gene is left open where the match is weak. Size is stated for part of the rows, as once, few or many counts, or as a class when the clone is expanded.

j_gene,d_gene,abundance,v_gene,CDR3aa,CDR3nt
TRBJ2-7,TRBD2,-,TRBV19,CASSPGLAGGTYEQYF,TGTGCCAGTAGCCCGGGACTAGCGGGAGGCACCTACGAGCAGTACTTC
TRBJ2-7,TRBD1,-,TRBV28,CASSPIHPGQVPYEQYF,TGTGCCAGCAGCCCTATTCACCCGGGACAGGTTCCCTACGAGCAGTACTTC
TRBJ2-6,-,-,TRBV5-4,CASSSESGANVLTF,TGTGCCAGCAGCTCCGAGTCTGGGGCCAACGTCCTGACTTTC
TRBJ1-6,TRBD1,few,TRBV28,CASRTPGGGGSPLHF,TGTGCCAGCAGAACCCCAGGGGGCGGTGGATCACCCCTCCACTTT
TRBJ2-1,-,once,TRBV27,CASGREQRYNEQFF,TGTGCCAGCGGCCGGGAGCAACGATACAATGAGCAGTTCTTC
TRBJ2-1,TRBD1,-,TRBV15,CATSRDLSAAGGNEQFF,TGTGCCACCAGCAGAGATCTCTCCGCGGCAGGGGGTAATGAGCAGTTCTTC
TRBJ1-1,TRBD1,once,TRBV7-2,CASSYSGGAFF,TGTGCCAGCAGCTATTCAGGGGGAGCTTTCTTT
TRBJ1-3,TRBD1,-,TRBV5-6,CASSPLDRISSGNTIYF,TGTGCCAGCAGCCCTTTGGACAGGATTTCGTCTGGAAACACCATATATTTT
TRBJ1-1,-,-,TRBV9,CAGSVDRNTEAFF,TGTGCCGGCAGCGTCGACAGGAACACTGAAGCTTTCTTT
TRBJ2-1,TRBD2,-,TRBV7-9,CASSLFLAGDYNEQFF,TGTGCCAGCAGCTTATTCCTAGCGGGAGATTACAATGAGCAGTTCTTC
TRBJ2-7,TRBD1,once,TRBV5-1,CASSRQGSYEQYF,TGCGCCAGCAGCCGACAGGGCTCCTACGAGCAGTACTTC
TRBJ1-2,TRBD1,-,TRBV29-1,CSVGTGYGYTF,TGCAGCGTTGGGACAGGGTATGGCTACACCTTC
TRBJ1-1,TRBD1,-,TRBV7-9,CASSVQGRTEAFF,TGTGCCAGCAGCGTACAGGGGAGAACTGAAGCTTTCTTT
TRBJ2-1,TRBD2,-,TRBV5-1,CASSWGLAGVRGEQFF,TGCGCCAGCAGCTGGGGACTAGCGGGAGTCAGAGGCGAGCAGTTCTTC
TRBJ2-3,TRBD1,-,TRBV10-2,CASQTGADTQYF,TGCGCCAGCCAAACAGGGGCAGATACGCAGTATTTT
TRBJ1-5,-,-,TRBV10-3,CAISGQSNQPQHF,TGTGCCATCAGCGGACAGTCCAATCAGCCCCAGCATTTT